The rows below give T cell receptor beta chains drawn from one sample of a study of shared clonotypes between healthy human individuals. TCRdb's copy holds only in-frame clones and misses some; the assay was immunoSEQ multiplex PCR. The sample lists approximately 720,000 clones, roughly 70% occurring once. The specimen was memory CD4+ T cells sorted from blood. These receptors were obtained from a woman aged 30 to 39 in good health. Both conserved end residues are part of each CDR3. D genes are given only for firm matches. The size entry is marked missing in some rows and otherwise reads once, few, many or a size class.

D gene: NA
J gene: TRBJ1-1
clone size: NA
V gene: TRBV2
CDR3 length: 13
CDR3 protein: CASRASVLAEAFF
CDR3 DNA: TGTGCCAGCAGGGCCTCCGTGTTGGCTGAAGCTTTCTTT

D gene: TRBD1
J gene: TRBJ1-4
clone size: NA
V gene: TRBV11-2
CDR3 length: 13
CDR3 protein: CASRTQGVEKLFF
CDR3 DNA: TGTGCCAGCAGAACCCAGGGGGTTGAAAAACTGTTTTTT

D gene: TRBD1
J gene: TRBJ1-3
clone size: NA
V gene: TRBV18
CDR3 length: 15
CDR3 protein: CASKPTQGSGNTIYF
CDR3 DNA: TGTGCCAGCAAGCCAACACAGGGGTCTGGAAACACCATATATTTT

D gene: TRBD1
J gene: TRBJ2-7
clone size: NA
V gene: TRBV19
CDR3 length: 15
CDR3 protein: CASSIGGQAPYEQYF
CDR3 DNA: TGTGCCAGTAGTATTGGCGGACAGGCCCCCTACGAGCAGTACTTC

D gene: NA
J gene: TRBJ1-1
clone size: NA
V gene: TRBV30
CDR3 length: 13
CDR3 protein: CAWTRAANTEAFF
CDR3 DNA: TGTGCCTGGACTCGGGCAGCCAACACTGAAGCTTTCTTT

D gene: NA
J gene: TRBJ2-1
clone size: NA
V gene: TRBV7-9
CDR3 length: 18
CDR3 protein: CASSLSLDSLDSYNEQFF
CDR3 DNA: TGTGCCAGCAGCTTAAGTCTAGACAGTCTCGATTCCTACAATGAGCAGTTCTTC

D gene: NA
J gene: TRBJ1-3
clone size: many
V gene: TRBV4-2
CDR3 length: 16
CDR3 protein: CASSQVPSNSGNTIYF
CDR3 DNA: TGTGCCAGCAGCCAAGTTCCGAGCAACTCTGGAAACACCATATATTTT

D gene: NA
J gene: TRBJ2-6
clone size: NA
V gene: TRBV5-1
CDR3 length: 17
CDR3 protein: CASSQRGLNSGANVLTF
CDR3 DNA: TGCGCCAGCAGCCAGAGGGGACTGAACTCTGGGGCCAACGTCCTGACTTTC

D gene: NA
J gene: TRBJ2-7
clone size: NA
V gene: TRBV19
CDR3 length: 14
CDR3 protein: CASSPLASPGEQYF
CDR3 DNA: TGTGCCAGTAGTCCACTGGCTAGTCCCGGCGAGCAGTACTTC

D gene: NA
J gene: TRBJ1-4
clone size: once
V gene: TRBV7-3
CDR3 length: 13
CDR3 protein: CASSGTPNEKLFF
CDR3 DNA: TGTGCCAGCAGCGGGACTCCTAATGAAAAACTGTTTTTT

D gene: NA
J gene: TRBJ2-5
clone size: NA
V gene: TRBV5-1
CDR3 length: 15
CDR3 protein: CASSSLPGMQETQYF
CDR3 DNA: TGCGCCAGCAGCTCCCTACCCGGGATGCAAGAGACCCAGTACTTC

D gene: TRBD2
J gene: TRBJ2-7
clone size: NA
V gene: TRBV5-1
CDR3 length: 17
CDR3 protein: CASSYGLAGGSSYEQYF
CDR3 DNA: TGCGCCAGCAGCTATGGACTAGCGGGAGGGTCTTCCTACGAGCAGTACTTC

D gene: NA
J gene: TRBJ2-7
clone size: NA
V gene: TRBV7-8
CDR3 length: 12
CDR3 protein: CASSLGPLEQYF
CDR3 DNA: TGTGCCAGCAGCTTAGGGCCCCTCGAGCAGTACTTC

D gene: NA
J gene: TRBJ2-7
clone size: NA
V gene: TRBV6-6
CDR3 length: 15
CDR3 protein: CASSRTGVQPYEQYF
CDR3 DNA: TGTGCCAGTTCCCGAACCGGGGTCCAGCCCTACGAGCAGTACTTC

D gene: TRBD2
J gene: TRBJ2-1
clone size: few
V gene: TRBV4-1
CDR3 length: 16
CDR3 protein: CASSRELTSAGNEQFF
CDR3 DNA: TGCGCCAGCAGCCGGGAGCTGACTAGCGCTGGCAATGAGCAGTTCTTC

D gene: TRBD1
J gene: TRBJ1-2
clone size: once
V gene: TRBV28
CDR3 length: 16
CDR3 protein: CASSLAGTGGNYGYTF
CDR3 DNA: TGTGCCAGCAGTTTAGCCGGGACAGGGGGAAACTATGGCTACACCTTC

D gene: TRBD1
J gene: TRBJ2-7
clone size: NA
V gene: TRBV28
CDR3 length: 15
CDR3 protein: CASRGAGGQDYEQYF
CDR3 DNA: TGTGCCAGCAGGGGGGCAGGGGGACAAGATTACGAGCAGTACTTC

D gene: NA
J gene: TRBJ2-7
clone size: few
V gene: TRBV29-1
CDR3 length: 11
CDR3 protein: CSVVGFHEQYF
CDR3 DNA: TGCAGCGTTGTTGGGTTCCACGAGCAGTACTTC

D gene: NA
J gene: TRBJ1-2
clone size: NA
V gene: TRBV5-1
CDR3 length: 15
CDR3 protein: CASSSPGRENYGYTF
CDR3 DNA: TGCGCCAGCAGCTCTCCGGGACGGGAAAACTATGGCTACACCTTC

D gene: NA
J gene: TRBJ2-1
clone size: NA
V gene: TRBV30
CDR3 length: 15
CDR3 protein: CAWTLDWSRTNEQFF
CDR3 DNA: TGTGCCTGGACACTGGACTGGAGCAGGACGAATGAGCAGTTCTTC

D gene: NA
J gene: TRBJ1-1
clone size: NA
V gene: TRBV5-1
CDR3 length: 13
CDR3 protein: CASSLLVNTEAFF
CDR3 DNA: TGCGCCAGCAGCTTGCTAGTTAACACTGAAGCTTTCTTT

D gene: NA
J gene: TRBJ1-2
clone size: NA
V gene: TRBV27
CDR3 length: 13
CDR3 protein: CASSLLGSHGYTF
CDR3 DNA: TGTGCCAGCAGTTTGCTGGGATCACACGGCTACACCTTC

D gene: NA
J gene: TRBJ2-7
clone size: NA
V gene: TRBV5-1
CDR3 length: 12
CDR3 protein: CASSRVDYEQYF
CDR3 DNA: TGCGCCAGCAGCCGGGTCGACTACGAGCAGTACTTC

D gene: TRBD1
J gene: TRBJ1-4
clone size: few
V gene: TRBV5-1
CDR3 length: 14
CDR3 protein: CASSARQGSEKLFF
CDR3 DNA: TGCGCCAGCAGCGCCCGACAGGGATCGGAAAAACTGTTTTTT

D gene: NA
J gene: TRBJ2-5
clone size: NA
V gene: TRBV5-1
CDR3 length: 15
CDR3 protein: CASSLGSGPGETQYF
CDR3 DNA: TGCGCCAGCAGCTTGGGTTCGGGGCCGGGAGAGACCCAGTACTTC

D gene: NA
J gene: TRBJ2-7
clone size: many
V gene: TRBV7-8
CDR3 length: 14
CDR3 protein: CASNLGGPSYEQYF
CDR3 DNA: TGTGCCAGCAACCTAGGAGGGCCTTCCTACGAGCAGTACTTC

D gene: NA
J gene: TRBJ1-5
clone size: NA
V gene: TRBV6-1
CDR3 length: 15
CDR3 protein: CASTLIRQSNQPQHF
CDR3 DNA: TGTGCCAGCACCCTAATAAGACAGAGCAATCAGCCCCAGCATTTT

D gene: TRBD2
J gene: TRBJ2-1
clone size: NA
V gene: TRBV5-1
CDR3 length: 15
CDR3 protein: CASSSGAGTSGVQFF
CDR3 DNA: TGCGCCAGCAGCTCTGGGGCCGGGACTAGCGGGGTGCAGTTCTTC

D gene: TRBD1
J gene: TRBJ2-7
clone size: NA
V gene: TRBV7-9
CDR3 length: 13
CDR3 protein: CASREGQGLQQYF
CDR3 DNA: TGTGCCAGCAGGGAGGGACAGGGGTTACAGCAGTACTTC

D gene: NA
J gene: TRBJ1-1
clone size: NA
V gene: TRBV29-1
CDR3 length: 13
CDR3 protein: CSAGDPMNTEAFF
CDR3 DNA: TGCAGCGCAGGGGACCCGATGAACACTGAAGCTTTCTTT

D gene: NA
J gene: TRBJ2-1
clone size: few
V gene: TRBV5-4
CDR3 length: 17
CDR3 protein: CASSLARTIPSYNEQFF
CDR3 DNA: TGTGCCAGCAGCTTGGCCCGGACCATTCCTTCCTACAATGAGCAGTTCTTC

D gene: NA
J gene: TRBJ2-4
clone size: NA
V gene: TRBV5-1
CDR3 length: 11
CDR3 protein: CASSSKNIQYF
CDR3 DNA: TGCGCCAGCAGCTCCAAAAACATTCAGTACTTC

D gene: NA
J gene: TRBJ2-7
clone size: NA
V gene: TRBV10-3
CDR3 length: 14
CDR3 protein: CAISAARLKGEQYF
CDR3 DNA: TGTGCCATCAGTGCGGCTCGCCTAAAGGGCGAGCAGTACTTC

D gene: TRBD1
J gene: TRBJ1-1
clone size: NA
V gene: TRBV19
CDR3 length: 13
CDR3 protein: CASSSTGGTEAFF
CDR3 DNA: TGTGCCAGTAGTAGCACAGGGGGCACTGAAGCTTTCTTT

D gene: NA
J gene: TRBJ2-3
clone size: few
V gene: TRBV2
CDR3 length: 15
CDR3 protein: CASSEALRGADTQYF
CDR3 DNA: TGTGCCAGCAGTGAAGCTCTGAGGGGTGCAGATACGCAGTATTTT

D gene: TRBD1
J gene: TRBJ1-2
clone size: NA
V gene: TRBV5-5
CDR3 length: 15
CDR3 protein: CASSFGQGGTYGYTF
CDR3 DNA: TGTGCCAGCAGCTTCGGACAGGGAGGAACCTATGGCTACACCTTC

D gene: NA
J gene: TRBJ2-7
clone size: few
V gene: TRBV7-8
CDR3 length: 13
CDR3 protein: CASSFLVLEEQYF
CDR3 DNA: TGTGCCAGCAGCTTCCTTGTCTTGGAGGAGCAGTACTTC

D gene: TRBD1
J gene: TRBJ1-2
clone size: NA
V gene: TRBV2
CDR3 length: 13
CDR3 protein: CASNQGDNYGYTF
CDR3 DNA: TGTGCCAGCAATCAGGGGGATAACTATGGCTACACCTTC

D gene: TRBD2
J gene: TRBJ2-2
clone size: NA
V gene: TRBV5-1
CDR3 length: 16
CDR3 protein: CASSLPSGSNTGELFF
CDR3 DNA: TGCGCCAGCAGCTTGCCGAGCGGGAGTAACACCGGGGAGCTGTTTTTT

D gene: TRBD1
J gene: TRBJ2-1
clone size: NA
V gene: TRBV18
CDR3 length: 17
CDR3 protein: CASSPPLGQDSYNEQFF
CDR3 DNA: TGTGCCAGCTCACCACCGCTGGGACAGGACTCCTACAATGAGCAGTTCTTC

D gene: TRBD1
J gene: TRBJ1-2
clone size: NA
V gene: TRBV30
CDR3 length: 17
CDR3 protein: CAWAGLGDLTTGEGYTF
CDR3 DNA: TGTGCCTGGGCGGGGTTAGGGGACCTAACAACAGGGGAAGGCTACACCTTC

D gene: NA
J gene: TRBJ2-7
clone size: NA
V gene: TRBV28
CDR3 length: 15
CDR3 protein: CASRPQGGSTYEQYF
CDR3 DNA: TGTGCCAGCAGGCCACAGGGGGGGTCAACCTACGAGCAGTACTTC

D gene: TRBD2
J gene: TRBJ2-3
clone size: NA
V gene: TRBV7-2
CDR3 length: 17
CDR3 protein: CASSRPGLAGAGDTQYF
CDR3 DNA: TGTGCCAGCAGCCGACCAGGACTAGCGGGAGCTGGGGATACGCAGTATTTT

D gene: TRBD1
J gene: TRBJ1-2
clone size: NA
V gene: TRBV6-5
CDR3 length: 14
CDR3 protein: CASSYRTTGYGYTF
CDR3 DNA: TGTGCCAGCAGTTACAGGACGACAGGGTATGGCTACACCTTC

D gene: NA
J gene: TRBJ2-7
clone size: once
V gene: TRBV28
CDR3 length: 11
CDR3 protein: CATGQFYEQYF
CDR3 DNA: TGTGCCACCGGACAGTTCTACGAGCAGTACTTC

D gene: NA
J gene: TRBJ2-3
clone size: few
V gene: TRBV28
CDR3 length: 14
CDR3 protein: CASSSPGKRDTQYF
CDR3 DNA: TGTGCCAGCAGTTCCCCGGGGAAAAGAGATACGCAGTATTTT

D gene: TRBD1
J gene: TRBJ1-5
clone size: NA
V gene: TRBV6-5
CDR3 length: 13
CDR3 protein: CASRLDRAQPQHF
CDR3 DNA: TGTGCCAGCAGACTGGACAGGGCACAGCCCCAGCATTTT

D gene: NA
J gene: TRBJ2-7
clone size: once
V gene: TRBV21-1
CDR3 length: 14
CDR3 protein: CASRKQGKLYEQYF
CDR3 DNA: TGTGCCAGCAGGAAGCAGGGCAAACTGTACGAGCAGTACTTC

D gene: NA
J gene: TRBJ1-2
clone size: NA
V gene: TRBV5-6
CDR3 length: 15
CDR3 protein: CASSLGTAANYGYTF
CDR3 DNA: TGTGCCAGCAGTCTCGGGACCGCGGCTAACTATGGCTACACCTTC

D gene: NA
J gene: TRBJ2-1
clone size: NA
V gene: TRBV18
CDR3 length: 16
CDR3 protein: CASSPRLSLTYNEQFF
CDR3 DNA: TGTGCCAGCTCACCACGGCTCAGCCTTACCTACAATGAGCAGTTCTTC